This entry concerns a single TCR beta chain. This specimen belongs to a study of blood T cell repertoires in COVID-19. The protocol was immunoSEQ multiplex PCR, while the TCRdb copy is restricted to in-frame clones and leaves out a portion. Of roughly 13,000 clones detected, approximately 87% appear once; the ten largest clones hold about 15%. The CDR3 has 13 amino acids. Germline CDR1 SGHKS, CDR2 YYEKEE (reference sequence). The V segment lost 0 bases and the J segment 10 bases; nucleotides outside the gene matches: 4. The sample comprised peripheral blood. The TCR comes from a man aged 35-49 years with active or convalescent COVID-19. The chain links TRBV5-5 to TRBJ1-2; 9 bases are shared with TRBD1. CDR3 bases: TGTGCCAGCAGCTTGGAAGGACAGGGGTTCTACACCTTC. This encodes CASSLEGQGFYTF. The whole variable domain, remainder taken from reference TRBV5-5 and TRBJ1-2, is DAGVTQSPTHLIKTRGQQVTLRCSPISGHKSVSWYQQVLGQGPQFIFQYYEKEERGRGNFPDRFSARQFPNYSSELNVNALLLGDSALYLCASSLEGQGFYTFGSGTRLTVV.